These T cell receptor beta chains were read from a single sample in a study of human T cells and chemical hapten exposure. TCRdb processed the RACE reads anew with MiXCR; each CDR3 protein has one entry. The repertoire has some 380,000 distinct CDR3 sequences, nearly 5% of them found once; the top ten carry under 3%. Source: whole blood, taken in connection with sensitization to the hapten diphenylcyclopropenone (DPC). These receptors originate from a woman between 45 and 60 years old with alopecia areata. Some clones in this sample may be carry-over from other donors' samples. Each CDR3 is given with its conserved first and last residue. D genes are given only for firm matches. Rows give clone size only sometimes, using once, few, many, or a class for an expanded clone.

TRBV7-2	.	few	TRBJ1-1	CASATSMNTEAFF	TGTGCCAGCGCCACCTCCATGAACACTGAAGCTTTCTTT
TRBV29-1	TRBD1	many	TRBJ1-4	CSVDPGQGEKLFF	TGCAGCGTCGATCCGGGACAGGGAGAAAAACTGTTTTTT
TRBV20-1	TRBD1	few	TRBJ2-6	CSAPVGTGDPSGANVLTF	TGCAGTGCTCCCGTCGGGACAGGGGATCCCTCTGGGGCCAACGTCCTGACTTTC
TRBV20-1	TRBD2	many	TRBJ2-5	CSARLLAGQETQYF	TGCAGTGCTAGACTGTTAGCGGGGCAAGAGACCCAGTACTTC
TRBV6-5	.	.	TRBJ1-5	CASSTARGGSNQPQHF	TGTGCCAGCAGTACCGCCCGGGGAGGGAGCAATCAGCCCCAGCATTTT
TRBV7-2	.	many	TRBJ1-5	CASSLSRANQPQHF	TGTGCCAGCAGCTTAAGCAGGGCGAATCAGCCCCAGCATTTT
TRBV19	.	.	TRBJ2-7	CASSSPHGWSSYEQYF	TGTGCCAGTAGTAGTCCCCATGGGTGGAGCTCCTACGAGCAGTACTTC
TRBV7-9	.	many	TRBJ2-5	CASSLASRQPQETQYF	TGTGCCAGCAGCTTAGCGAGTAGACAGCCTCAAGAGACCCAGTACTTC
TRBV5-5	TRBD2	few	TRBJ2-2	CASSLGGLERAGELFF	TGTGCCAGCAGCTTGGGAGGACTAGAGAGGGCCGGGGAGCTGTTTTTT
TRBV6-6	TRBD2	few	TRBJ2-3	CASSSPLPGGSTDTQYF	TGTGCCAGCAGTTCCCCTCTTCCGGGGGGGAGCACAGATACGCAGTATTTT
TRBV27	.	many	TRBJ1-1	CASRIGSEAFF	TGTGCCAGCAGGATTGGGAGTGAAGCTTTCTTT
TRBV5-1	.	few	TRBJ2-7	CASSRGGAEGYEQYF	TGCGCCAGCAGCCGCGGGGGCGCGGAGGGGTACGAGCAGTACTTC
TRBV5-1	.	many	TRBJ1-1	CASSLSGTAGTEAFF	TGCGCCAGCAGCCTTTCAGGGACCGCCGGCACTGAAGCTTTCTTT
TRBV20-1	.	many	TRBJ1-4	CSARELSTIATNEKLFF	TGCAGTGCTAGAGAGCTCAGCACCATTGCAACTAATGAAAAACTGTTTTTT
TRBV27	.	few	TRBJ1-5	CASGLDGYNQPQHF	TGTGCCAGCGGATTAGACGGATACAATCAGCCCCAGCATTTT
TRBV6-5	.	many	TRBJ1-3	CASSSPSSGNTIYF	TGTGCCAGCAGTTCTCCCTCGTCTGGAAACACCATATATTTT
TRBV5-1	.	few	TRBJ2-3	CASSLEGPLQYF	TGCGCCAGCAGCTTGGAAGGGCCCCTGCAGTATTTT
TRBV9	.	many	TRBJ2-7	CASSPRPQGEQYF	TGTGCCAGCAGCCCCCGCCCCCAGGGCGAGCAGTACTTC
TRBV29-1	.	.	TRBJ1-1	CSVLHGANTEAFF	TGCAGCGTCCTCCACGGGGCGAACACTGAAGCTTTCTTT
TRBV12-3/TRBV12-4	.	many	TRBJ2-3	CASIFSASTDTQYF	TGTGCCAGCATCTTTTCCGCTAGCACAGATACGCAGTATTTT
TRBV11-2	TRBD1	few	TRBJ1-3	CASRLGTAGNTIYF	TGTGCCAGCAGGTTAGGGACAGCCGGAAACACCATATATTTT
TRBV7-6	.	many	TRBJ2-1	CASSLVGLSYNEQFF	TGTGCCAGCAGCTTAGTGGGCCTATCCTACAATGAGCAGTTCTTC
TRBV20-1	TRBD1	many	TRBJ1-1	CSAGTDRERAFF	TGCAGTGCTGGGACCGACAGGGAACGAGCTTTCTTT
TRBV10-3	TRBD2	.	TRBJ2-1	CATSQLEAGGDNEQFF	TGTGCCACCTCCCAACTTGAAGCGGGAGGGGACAATGAGCAGTTCTTC
TRBV10-3	TRBD2	many	TRBJ2-5	CAIRSSGETQYF	TGTGCCATCAGGTCTAGCGGCGAGACCCAGTACTTC
TRBV25-1	TRBD1	many	TRBJ2-7	CASSVDRARSLYF	TGTGCCAGCAGTGTCGACAGGGCCCGCAGCCTGTACTTC
TRBV6-6	.	many	TRBJ1-3	CASSYGGPGNTIYF	TGTGCCAGCAGTTACGGGGGGCCTGGAAACACCATATATTTT
TRBV15	.	few	TRBJ1-6	CATSGIGQLNSPLHF	TGTGCCACCAGCGGAATAGGACAGTTGAATTCACCCCTCCACTTT
TRBV7-9	.	.	TRBJ2-7	CASSHVRGPSEQYF	TGTGCCAGCAGCCACGTACGGGGGCCTTCCGAGCAGTACTTC
TRBV27	TRBD2	.	TRBJ2-1	CASSPPSGGPYNEQFF	TGTGCCAGCAGTCCCCCTAGCGGGGGTCCCTACAATGAGCAGTTCTTC
TRBV5-6	TRBD1	few	TRBJ2-5	CASSVNHRGKETQYF	TGTGCCAGCAGCGTGAACCACAGGGGCAAAGAGACCCAGTACTTC
TRBV5-1	TRBD2	many	TRBJ2-5	CASSPMTSGPLGQETQYF	TGCGCCAGCAGCCCGATGACTAGCGGGCCCCTGGGGCAAGAGACCCAGTACTTC
TRBV12-3/TRBV12-4	TRBD2	many	TRBJ2-2	CASSFLAANTGELFF	TGTGCCAGCAGTTTTCTAGCGGCGAACACCGGGGAGCTGTTTTTT
TRBV6-1	.	few	TRBJ2-5	CASSEEGIVGQIQETQYF	TGTGCCAGCAGTGAAGAAGGTATTGTCGGACAAATACAAGAGACCCAGTACTTC
TRBV12-3/TRBV12-4	TRBD1	many	TRBJ1-2	CASSPDRVEDGYTF	TGTGCCAGCAGCCCGGACAGGGTGGAGGATGGCTACACCTTC
TRBV10-3	.	many	TRBJ2-3	CAISLATDTQYF	TGTGCCATCAGTTTGGCCACAGATACGCAGTATTTT
TRBV29-1	.	many	TRBJ1-1	CSVGFGTEAFF	TGCAGCGTTGGGTTTGGAACTGAAGCTTTCTTT
TRBV12-3/TRBV12-4	.	many	TRBJ1-1	CASSPGPALNTEAFF	TGTGCCAGCAGTCCAGGACCAGCGCTGAACACTGAAGCTTTCTTT
TRBV9	TRBD2	many	TRBJ2-1	CASSVQLAGGPHEQFF	TGTGCCAGCAGCGTACAACTAGCGGGAGGGCCCCATGAGCAGTTCTTC
TRBV3-1	.	many	TRBJ1-4	CASSRSRQPSEKLFF	TGTGCCAGCAGCCGCAGTCGTCAGCCGAGTGAAAAACTGTTTTTT
TRBV7-2	.	.	TRBJ1-2	CASSRRLYGYTF	TGTGCCAGCAGCAGAAGGCTTTATGGCTACACCTTC